This T cell receptor beta chain was documented in a study of post-analysis software for immune sequencing data. Details on this clonotype: No antigen is known for it.

Study outcomes and limitations: Controls showed lower frequencies than patients for four to six TRBV segments, and TRBV5-6, TRBV5-1 and TRBV20-1 were among these.

TCR beta cDNA libraries had unique molecular identifiers. TCRdb re-analysed the PCR reads in MiXCR, keeping a single row per CDR3 protein. The sample lists roughly 650,000 distinct CDR3 sequences; around 64% were seen once. This CDR3 is 16 amino acids long. The V gene's germline CDR1 is SGHAT and CDR2 FQNNGV. Between the trimmed V and J ends, which lost 1 base and 1 base, there was a span of 14 bases. V gene TRBV11-2 combines with J gene TRBJ2-7, with D perhaps matching TRBD1 (7 bases). The receptor was isolated from a girl aged 2-9 years with multiple sclerosis. The sequenced sample consisted of blood. The CDR3 spells CASSLAQGGSSYEQYF. The CDR3 DNA sequence: TGTGCCAGCAGCTTAGCTCAGGGGGGATCGTCCTACGAGCAGTACTTC.